This T cell receptor (beta chain) comes out of a study of shared T cell receptors in the human thymus. Clones were read by immunoSEQ multiplex PCR, and TCRdb kept only the in-frame ones, dropping some. The table includes about 660,000 clones, roughly 90% detected once. V was trimmed by 2 bases and J by 4 bases, leaving 20 bases between them. The CDR3 totals 17 residues. CDR1 is MNHNS, CDR2 SASEGT, per germline. These data are also associated with another study on human thymus T cells.

The V and J genes are TRBV6-1 and TRBJ1-2; weak D call: TRBD1 (5 bases). The clonotype was recovered from a boy younger than two with a congenital heart defect. Specimen: thymocytes. The CDR3 reads CASSESNRGLRSYGYTF. The CDR3 DNA is TGTGCCAGCAGTGAATCAAATCGGGGACTTCGGAGCTATGGCTACACCTTC.